Sequencing of this TCR beta chain was carried out in a study of identical twins. This clonotype showed up many times. Each CDR3 protein gets one entry after TCRdb re-called the 5' RACE reads with MiXCR. Of approximately 690,000 distinct CDR3 sequences in the sample, around 6% were seen once. The CDR3 extends over 13 amino acids. The J segment lost 7 bases and the V segment lost 8 bases, leaving 5 bases of the junction unmatched. Sequences were obtained from naive T cells sorted from blood. The TCR sequence derives from a man between 18 and 29 years old in good health. The chain has TRBV12-3 or TRBV12-4 and TRBJ1-4; 9 bases align to TRBD1. CDR3 protein: CASSTGGGEKLFF. CDR3 bases: TGTGCCAGCTCGACAGGGGGTGGTGAAAAACTGTTTTTT.